The clone carrying this T cell receptor beta chain was detected only a few times. Its specificity is unknown. Data came from immunoSEQ multiplex PCR; TCRdb stores just in-frame clones and leaves some out. The table shows some 100,000 clones, with over 85% occurring only once. The sample originates from a study of PD-1 blockade in classical Hodgkin lymphoma. Study as a whole: The nivolumab dose that patients received was 3 mg/kg, given intravenously every 2 weeks.

Findings and limits, study-wide: Complete responders had baseline diversity similar to newly diagnosed patients. Relapsed/refractory patients reportedly had the lowest baseline TCR diversity, below newly diagnosed patients, who were below healthy donors.

Per germline, CDR1 LNHDA and CDR2 SQIVND (reference sequence). V gave up 3 bases and J gave up 6 bases, with 12 bases separating them. This CDR3 is built from 14 residues. There was relapse after autologous stem cell transplantation in every patient, and there was variation in brentuximab vedotin exposure. The sample in question was peripheral blood mononuclear cells (PBMCs), obtained at baseline. This sequence originates from a human donor with classical Hodgkin lymphoma. This chain joins TRBV19 and TRBJ2-1; perhaps D is TRBD1 or TRBD2 (6 bases each). The CDR3 region has the DNA TGTGCCAGTAGTATTAACAGGGAGGTCAATGAGCAGTTCTTC. Translation: CASSINREVNEQFF.